The next 20 T cell receptor beta chains were all read from a single sample in a study of regulatory T cells in long-lasting Graves disease. CDR3 regions were amplified by Arm-PCR using iRepertoire HTBI primers to build TCR beta libraries. A single record per CDR3 protein comes from TCRdb applying MiXCR to the multiplex PCR reads. The sample includes 200,000 to 250,000 distinct CDR3 sequences, roughly 19% of them seen just once. Time point defined: newly diagnosed GD, antithyroid drugs for less than 3 months. RNA extracted from PBMCs served as the sequencing template. These data are also associated with another study on T cells in Graves' hyperthyroidism and ophthalmopathy.

Sequencing used peripheral blood mononuclear cells (PBMCs), obtained at new diagnosis, from a patient treated with antithyroid drugs. All receptors derive from a woman aged 25 to 39 with Graves disease.

This chain links TRBV7-9 with TRBJ2-1, with 9 nucleotides matching TRBD1. In germline, CDR1 is SEHNR, CDR2 FQNEAQ (reference sequence). Losses at the gene ends were 3 bases for V and 7 bases for J; bases not matched to a gene: 7. The CDR3 loop spans 15 amino acids. The CDR3 DNA sequence: TGTGCCAGCAGCTTTGGACAGGGGTTTTCGAATGAGCAGTTCTTC. Amino acid sequence: CASSFGQGFSNEQFF.

This clonotype came up many times. The V and J genes are TRBV24-1 and TRBJ2-7, with 10 bases identical to TRBD1. The V and J ends lost 3 bases and 0 bases, in that order; junction bases with no gene match: 4. Germline V gene sequence: CDR1 KGHDR, CDR2 SFDVKD. The CDR3 is 16 residues long. This CDR3 reads CATSDGGQGSSYEQYF. In DNA form, the CDR3 reads TGTGCCACCAGTGATGGGGGACAGGGGAGCTCCTACGAGCAGTACTTC.

This clonotype has at least ten counts. The V call is TRBV28, the J call TRBJ2-1, with 9 bases that match TRBD1. The germline V gene encodes CDR1 MDHEN and CDR2 SYDVKM. The V and J ends lost 5 bases and 5 bases, in that order; junction bases with no gene match: 10. The CDR3 contains 16 residues. The CDR3 coding sequence is TGTGCCAGCAGTATAACAGGGGGCGCCGGGGACAATGAGCAGTTCTTC. It translates to CASSITGGAGDNEQFF.

This clonotype has just a few counts. The junction departs from germline at one end; a sequencing error may be responsible. The gene calls are TRBV11-2 and TRBJ2-3, with D perhaps TRBD2 (5 bases). This CDR3 is built from 15 residues. Germline V CDR1 and CDR2: SGHAT, FQNNGV. The CDR3: CASSRERSSTDTQYF. The CDR3 region has the DNA TGCGCCAGCAGCCGCGAGCGGAGTAGCACAGATACGCAGTATTTT. Combining the CDR3 with reference TRBV11-2 and TRBJ2-3 gives the whole variable domain EAGVAQSPRYKIIEKRQSVAFWCNPISGHATLYWYQQILGQGPKLLIQFQNNGVVDDSQLPKDRFSAERLKGVDSTLKIQPAKLEDSAVYLCASSRERSSTDTQYFGPGTRLTVL.

This clonotype has ten or more counts. The V gene is TRBV28, the J gene TRBJ2-5; TRBD2 might be the D (5 bases). Germline V gives CDR1 MDHEN, CDR2 SYDVKM. There are 14 residues in the CDR3. The ends were cut back, 8 bases at V and 4 bases at J, with 17 bases in the middle. This CDR3 is CASSRGGGGETQYF. CDR3 nucleotide sequence: TGTGCCAGCTCCCGAGGAGGAGGTGGAGAGACCCAGTACTTC. Full variable domain (rest looked up from reference TRBV28 and TRBJ2-5): DVKVTQSSRYLVKRTGEKVFLECVQDMDHENMFWYRQDPGLGLRLIYFSYDVKMKEKGDIPEGYSVSREKKERFSLILESASTNQTSMYLCASSRGGGGETQYFGPGTRLLVL.

This clonotype was detected ten times or more. The chain has TRBV2 and TRBJ1-1, with TRBD1 identical over 8 bases. This CDR3 has 14 residues. V was pared by 9 bases and J by 0 bases, with 6 bases of the junction left unmatched. Germline CDR1 reads SNHLY; CDR2 reads FYNNEI. CDR3 DNA: TGTGCCAGTCGGACAGGGAGTATGAACACTGAAGCTTTCTTT. The encoded protein is CASRTGSMNTEAFF.

This clonotype came up a few times. The CDR3 is CANGQGYEQYF. The CDR3, as DNA: TGTGCCAACGGACAGGGGTACGAGCAGTACTTC. The chain uses TRBV6-2 or TRBV6-3 and TRBJ2-7, with 9 bases that match TRBD1. Germline CDR1 is MNHEY and CDR2 is SVGEGT. The trim removed 10 bases at V and 4 bases at J, leaving 2 bases unmatched. CDR3 size: 11 residues.

In this sample, this clonotype turned up many times. The CDR3 protein is CASSRILDYEQYF. The CDR3 region has the DNA TGTGCCAGCAGTCGGATACTAGACTACGAGCAGTACTTC. The rearrangement joins TRBV6-2 or TRBV6-3 to TRBJ2-7, with a tentative D call TRBD2 (5 bases). The CDR3 length is 13 residues. Between the trimmed V and J ends, which lost 5 bases and 3 bases, there was a span of 11 bases. Germline loops: CDR1 MNHEY, CDR2 SVGEGT.

There are many counts of this clonotype. The rearrangement uses TRBV2 and TRBJ2-7; D is unresolved. Germline V gene lookup returns CDR1 SNHLY and CDR2 FYNNEI. The CDR3 is 13 residues long. Trimming took 4 bases from V and 1 from J, leaving 8 bases between them. The CDR3 coding sequence is TGTGCCAGCAGTGTTAGCCGTTCCTACGAGCAGTACTTC. This sequence encodes CASSVSRSYEQYF.

This clonotype came up a few times. The chain has TRBV20-1 and TRBJ1-3; no definite D call. The germline V gene encodes CDR1 DFQATT and CDR2 SNEGSKA (reference sequence). V was pared by 1 base and J by 4 bases, with 11 bases between. The CDR3 is 14 amino acids. The CDR3 nucleotides are TGCAGTGCTAGAGGAGCAGGAACGGGAAACACCATATATTTT. Translation gives CSARGAGTGNTIYF.

The chain is built from TRBV11-1 and TRBJ1-4; D might be TRBD1 (5 bases). V lost 5 bases, J lost 8 bases, and 15 bases lay in between. The CDR3 covers 14 residues. Germline CDR1 is SGHAT and CDR2 is FQDESV (reference sequence). The CDR3 region has the DNA TGTGCCAGCAGCACCCAGGGACGGGGGGAAAAACTGTTTTTT. Translated: CASSTQGRGEKLFF.

This clonotype was seen at least ten times. The gene calls are TRBV28 and TRBJ2-1; 7 bases are a match to TRBD1. The CDR3 spans 15 residues. V dropped 1 base and J dropped 8; count of bases not matched to a gene: 8. The germline gives CDR1 MDHEN, CDR2 SYDVKM. The CDR3 DNA reads as TGTGCCAGCAGTTTATCCACAGGGGTCCATCATGAGCAGTTCTTC. It specifies CASSLSTGVHHEQFF. The whole variable domain, remainder taken from reference TRBV28 and TRBJ2-1, is DVKVTQSSRYLVKRTGEKVFLECVQDMDHENMFWYRQDPGLGLRLIYFSYDVKMKEKGDIPEGYSVSREKKERFSLILESASTNQTSMYLCASSLSTGVHHEQFFGPGTRLTVL.

In regard to this clonotype: A read error is the likely source, as a far larger clone sits one nucleotide away. Likely a read error: the CDR3 ends without its conserved phenylalanine or tryptophan. The chain employs TRBV7-9 and TRBJ2-2; 9 bases agree with TRBD2. The CDR3 has 16 amino acids. Trimming at V came to 5 bases and at J to 6 bases, leaving 10 bases not matched to a gene. The germline CDR1 and CDR2 sequences are SEHNR and FQNEAQ (reference sequence). Here the CDR3 reads CASSRTLAGGPGELFC. The CDR3 nucleotides read TGTGCCAGCAGCCGAACCCTTGCGGGGGGGCCCGGGGAGCTGTTTTGT.

A remark on this clonotype: This could be a read error, since a much larger clone is one nucleotide away. The CDR3 does not end in the conserved phenylalanine or tryptophan, so this is likely a read error. The J gene is TRBJ2-2, the V gene TRBV28; possibly TRBD1 for D (5 bases). With 5 bases removed from V and 5 bases from J, the gap between germline ends came to 6 bases. CDR1 and CDR2 from the germline V gene are MDHEN and SYDVKM. This CDR3 has 12 amino acids. The DNA of the CDR3 is TGTGCCAGCAGTAGGGGTACCGGGGAGCTGTTTCTT. This sequence encodes CASSRGTGELFL.

This clonotype was counted many times. This chain joins TRBV6-1 and TRBJ1-2, with 7 bases lining up with TRBD1. The length of the CDR3 is 13 residues. Germline CDR1 and CDR2: MNHNS and SASEGT. The V segment lost 6 bases and the J segment 6 bases; nucleotides outside the gene matches: 7. CDR3 nucleotide sequence: TGTGCCAGCAGCGGGACAGCCGTCGATGGCTACACCTTC. This codes for CASSGTAVDGYTF.

This clonotype has a count of ten or more. The V gene is TRBV7-9, the J gene TRBJ2-1, with no clear D. CDR1 SEHNR and CDR2 FQNEAQ come from the germline V gene (reference sequence). The V and J ends lost 5 bases and 5 bases respectively, with 10 bases between them. CDR3 size: 13 residues. DNA of the CDR3: TGTGCCAGCAGCCCTCAGGCGGACAATGAGCAGTTCTTC. It specifies CASSPQADNEQFF.

This chain joins TRBV11-2 and TRBJ2-1; D is tentatively TRBD1 or TRBD2 (5 bases each). This CDR3 region has 15 residues. Trimming stripped 10 bases from V and 1 base from J, with 17 bases between. Germline assignment: CDR1 SGHAT and CDR2 FQNNGV. The CDR3 protein is CAKWGYFGSYNEQFF. The CDR3 DNA sequence: TGTGCCAAGTGGGGGTACTTCGGATCCTACAATGAGCAGTTCTTC.

This clonotype has a count of ten or more. The rearrangement uses TRBV7-3 and TRBJ2-1, with TRBD1 as a possible D gene (6 bases). CDR1 is SGHTA, CDR2 FQGTGA, per germline. The CDR3 is made up of 13 amino acids. V was trimmed by 3 bases and J by 7 bases, leaving 10 bases between them. The CDR3 protein is CASSLTRGNEQFF. As DNA, the CDR3 is TGTGCCAGCAGCTTGACGAGGGGGAATGAGCAGTTCTTC.

The sample holds many counts of this clonotype. V and J are TRBV27 and TRBJ2-3; 7 nucleotides match TRBD1. The germline V gene encodes CDR1 MNHEY and CDR2 SMNVEV (reference sequence). The J segment lost 0 bases and the V segment lost 6 bases, leaving 6 bases of the junction unmatched. This CDR3 region has 15 residues. The CDR3 nucleotides read TGTGCCAGCAGACGACAGGGTGTGAGCACAGATACGCAGTATTTT. Translating it yields CASRRQGVSTDTQYF.

The rearrangement uses TRBV3-1 and TRBJ1-1, with D unresolved. The CDR3 is 17 residues long. CDR1 LGHDT and CDR2 YNNKEL come from the germline V gene (reference sequence). V was shortened by 0 bases and J by 0 bases, with 14 bases between the two germline ends. In nucleotides, the CDR3 is TGTGCCAGCAGCCAAGATCATTATCCGTTGATGAACACTGAAGCTTTCTTT. Protein sequence: CASSQDHYPLMNTEAFF.